This T cell receptor (beta chain) is from a study of cytomegalovirus exposure and HLA in healthy donors. Study background: According to later analysis, the same platform produced the 120 validation and 600 to 800 first-cohort repertoires.

Note on this clone: Its antigen is as yet unknown.

The V gene's germline CDR1 is SNHLY and CDR2 FYNNEI. The CDR3 totals 11 residues. V shed 3 bases and J shed 4 bases, with 3 bases lying between them. TCRdb keeps only in-frame clones here, not all; method: immunoSEQ multiplex PCR. The sample has about 160,000 clones, roughly 96% seen once. General study results and limits: Most TCR sequences were uncommon, yet certain public TCRs appeared in many donors.

V and J are TRBV2 and TRBJ1-1; D gene unclear. This clonotype originated in a woman in her late teens or twenties in good health and CMV-seronegative. Sequencing was carried out using PBMCs. The chain's CDR3 is CASSDFTEAFF. CDR3 in DNA: TGTGCCAGCAGTGACTTCACTGAAGCTTTCTTT.